A single sample gave rise to the 23 T cell receptor beta chains below, sequenced in a study of blood T cell repertoires in COVID-19. The assay was immunoSEQ multiplex PCR, and TCRdb's table has in-frame clones only and misses some. The data show about 59,000 clones, with about 90% seen just once and around 5.5% held by the top ten. The material sequenced was peripheral blood. The receptors were gathered from a man at least 80 years old in a cohort sampled during active COVID-19.

The chain has TRBV2 and TRBJ2-7; possibly TRBD2 for D (6 bases). With 3 bases removed from V and 6 bases from J, the gap between germline ends came to 18 bases. The CDR3 is 15 residues long. Germline values: CDR1 SNHLY, CDR2 FYNNEI. As DNA, the CDR3 is TGTGCCAGCAGTGATAGGGTCGGGGGTGTAGGCGAGCAGTACTTC. It yields the protein CASSDRVGGVGEQYF.

This clone appeared a few times. The chain carries TRBV5-1 and TRBJ2-3; D may be TRBD1 (6 bases). Germline assignment: CDR1 SGHRS and CDR2 YFSETQ. The CDR3 consists of 16 residues. Trimming took off 3 bases at V and 2 bases at J, with 16 bases between the two ends. The CDR3: CASSSGTKTNTDTQYF. CDR3 DNA: TGCGCCAGCAGCTCCGGGACAAAGACTAACACAGATACGCAGTATTTT.

The CDR3 sequence: CASSISENEKLFF. CDR3 nucleotides: TGTGCCAGTAGTATATCGGAGAATGAAAAACTGTTTTTT. V and J are TRBV19 and TRBJ1-4; D remains ambiguous. The V and J ends lost 2 bases and 5 bases respectively, with 6 bases between them. The CDR3 runs to 13 residues. Per the germline V gene, CDR1 is LNHDA and CDR2 is SQIVND (reference sequence).

The chain is built from TRBV7-2 and TRBJ1-2; TRBD1 agrees at 7 bases. The CDR3 has 15 residues. Germline V gene data show CDR1 as SGHTA and CDR2 as FQGNSA. After removal of 5 bases from V and 4 bases from J, the junction contained 10 bases not matched to a gene. DNA of the CDR3: TGTGCCAGCAGCGAACCGGGACAGATCTCCTATGGCTACACCTTC. This sequence encodes CASSEPGQISYGYTF. The full variable domain, in which reference TRBV7-2 and TRBJ1-2 provide the parts outside the CDR3, is GAGVSQSPSNKVTEKGKDVELRCDPISGHTALYWYRQSLGQGLEFLIYFQGNSAPDKSGLPSDRFSAERTGGSVSTLTIQRTQQEDSAVYLCASSEPGQISYGYTFGSGTRLTVV.

This sequence joins TRBV5-1 and TRBJ2-1; tentatively, D is TRBD2 (6 bases). The CDR3 contains 15 residues. Trimming left V 0 bases short and J 4 bases short, with 11 bases between. Germline V gives CDR1 SGHRS, CDR2 YFSETQ. CDR3: CASSLVPSEYNEQFF. In DNA, the CDR3 is TGCGCCAGCAGCTTGGTGCCTAGCGAGTACAATGAGCAGTTCTTC.

V and J are TRBV29-1 and TRBJ1-2, with D possibly matching TRBD1 (6 bases). The V end lost 5 bases, the J end lost 4 bases, and 17 bases lay between the germline ends. The length of the CDR3 is 14 residues. CDR1 and CDR2 (germline): SQVTM, ANQGSEA. The CDR3 here is CSVRGGAGGYGYTF. The CDR3 nucleotides read TGCAGCGTTCGGGGGGGCGCGGGAGGCTATGGCTACACCTTC.

This clone was counted a single time. The chain couples TRBV7-2 to TRBJ1-3; 8 bases agree with TRBD1. The germline gives CDR1 SGHTA, CDR2 FQGNSA. This CDR3 spans 17 amino acids. Losses at the gene ends were 1 base for V and 2 bases for J; bases not matched to a gene: 7. In DNA, the CDR3 is TGTGCCAGCAGCTTAGTGGGGGCGACAGGGGCTGGAAACACCATATATTTT. It codes for CASSLVGATGAGNTIYF.

The rearrangement joins TRBV6-2 or TRBV6-3 to TRBJ2-3; TRBD1 might be the D (6 bases). This CDR3 has 14 amino acids. Germline CDR1 reads MNHEY; CDR2 reads SVGEGT. V lost 7 bases, J lost 0 bases, and 11 bases lay in between. CDR3 DNA sequence: TGTGCCAGCAACCCCCAGGGGAGCACAGATACGCAGTATTTT. Encoded protein: CASNPQGSTDTQYF.

Here the CDR3 reads CASSEGTGLGYTF. CDR3 DNA: TGTGCCAGCAGTGAGGGGACAGGTCTTGGCTACACCTTC. V usage is TRBV25-1 and J usage is TRBJ1-2, with 8 bases that match TRBD1. Germline CDR1 and CDR2: MGHDK and SYGVNS. The CDR3 length is 13 residues. Trimming cost V 3 bases and J 7 bases; bases outside gene matches: 4.

This clone was observed once. The gene calls are TRBV29-1 and TRBJ2-7; TRBD1 aligns across 12 bases. From germline, CDR1 is SQVTM and CDR2 ANQGSEA. V was clipped by 4 bases and J by 7 bases; unmatched bases: 14. The CDR3 length is 16 residues. CDR3 protein: CSVAGRPGQGAGEQYF. As DNA, the CDR3 is TGCAGCGTTGCCGGAAGGCCGGGACAGGGGGCCGGAGAGCAGTACTTC.

The chain carries TRBV5-5 and TRBJ1-1; 7 bases are shared with TRBD1. J was trimmed by 6 bases and V by 0 bases; bases with no gene match: 5. Germline values: CDR1 SGHKS, CDR2 YYEKEE (reference sequence). The CDR3 has 14 residues. The CDR3 spells CASSLEQGLAEAFF. DNA for the CDR3: TGTGCCAGCAGCTTGGAACAGGGGCTCGCTGAAGCTTTCTTT.

The gene calls are TRBV14 and TRBJ2-3; 10 positions agree with TRBD1. The V and J ends lost 4 bases and 4 bases, in that order; junction bases with no gene match: 5. Germline CDR1 and CDR2: SGHDN and FVKESK. This CDR3 contains 15 residues. CDR3: CASSRRTGGSDTQYF. In DNA form, the CDR3 reads TGTGCCAGCAGCCGCAGGACAGGGGGGTCAGATACGCAGTATTTT.

This clone was picked up one time. This chain connects TRBV9 to TRBJ1-1; the D is unclear. Between the trimmed V and J ends, which lost 5 bases and 0 bases, there was a span of 5 bases. CDR1 is SGDLS and CDR2 is YYNGEE in the germline V gene. This CDR3 region has 12 residues. The CDR3 DNA sequence: TGTGCCAGCAGTAATATGAACACTGAAGCTTTCTTT. This gives the protein CASSNMNTEAFF.

This clone is a singleton in its sample. V gene TRBV6-4 combines with J gene TRBJ2-3; 9 bases line up with TRBD1. CDR3 length: 14 amino acids. Trimming cost V 4 bases and J 5 bases; bases outside gene matches: 4. Looked up from germline, CDR1 is MRHNA and CDR2 is SNTAGT. DNA for the CDR3: TGTGCCAGCAGTGTACAGGGGGCAGGAGATACGCAGTATTTT. Translating gives CASSVQGAGDTQYF.

This clone has just one count. The chain carries TRBV3-1 (or the pseudogene TRBV3-2) and TRBJ1-2; 8 bases line up with TRBD1. This CDR3 comprises 15 residues. In germline, CDR1 is LGHDT, CDR2 YNNKEL (reference sequence). Unmatched junction bases numbered 7, after V lost 1 base and J lost 6 bases. CDR3 nucleotides: TGTGCCAGCAGCCAAGTAGACAGGGGTTTGGATGGCTACACCTTC. It specifies CASSQVDRGLDGYTF.

This chain uses TRBV5-4 with TRBJ1-1; possibly TRBD1 for D (6 bases). CDR3 length: 14 amino acids. Germline V lookup: CDR1 SGHNT, CDR2 YYREEE (reference sequence). Trimming removed 1 base from V and 5 bases from J, with 12 bases in between. The CDR3 loop is CASSLQQGETEAFF. The CDR3 DNA is TGTGCCAGCAGCTTGCAACAGGGAGAGACTGAAGCTTTCTTT.

This chain uses TRBV27 with TRBJ2-7; no firm D call. There are 12 residues in the CDR3. V lost 4 bases, J lost 1 base, and 5 bases lay in between. Germline CDR1 MNHEY, CDR2 SMNVEV (reference sequence). The CDR3: CASSSLSYEQYF. CDR3 bases: TGTGCCAGCAGTTCGTTATCCTACGAGCAGTACTTC.

The J gene is TRBJ2-7, the V gene TRBV29-1, with 7 bases aligning to TRBD1. This CDR3 contains 14 residues. CDR1 SQVTM and CDR2 ANQGSEA come from the germline V gene. The trim removed 4 bases at V and 1 base at J, leaving 7 bases unmatched. As DNA, the CDR3 is TGCAGCGTTGTGACCGGGACAGTGTCCTACGAGCAGTACTTC. The encoded protein is CSVVTGTVSYEQYF.

The chain joins TRBV2 to TRBJ1-1; 8 nucleotides match TRBD1. Losses at the gene ends were 7 bases for V and 7 bases for J; bases not matched to a gene: 5. The germline gives CDR1 SNHLY, CDR2 FYNNEI. The CDR3 spans 12 residues. CDR3: CASKGQEFEAFF. The DNA for the CDR3 is TGTGCCAGCAAGGGACAGGAGTTTGAAGCTTTCTTT.

The CDR3 protein is CASSPAETNYGYTF. CDR3 DNA sequence: TGTGCCAGCTCACCGGCAGAAACTAACTATGGCTACACCTTC. This sequence joins TRBV18 and TRBJ1-2; D is ambiguous. Germline V gives CDR1 KGHSH, CDR2 LQKENI. Trimming cost V 3 bases and J 0 bases, with 8 bases left between them. This CDR3 region has 14 residues.

V usage is TRBV19 and J usage is TRBJ1-6; the D gene is possibly TRBD1 (5 bases). This CDR3 comprises 16 residues. In germline, CDR1 is LNHDA, CDR2 SQIVND (reference sequence). V lost 5 bases and J 6 bases, leaving 17 bases between the germline ends. The CDR3 loop is CASSPGRAFGNSPLHF. The CDR3 nucleotides read TGTGCCAGTAGTCCGGGCAGGGCTTTTGGTAATTCACCCCTCCACTTT.

This clone was picked up a small number of times. V gene TRBV3-1 (or the pseudogene TRBV3-2) combines with J gene TRBJ1-6; TRBD1 matches at 10 bases. From germline, CDR1 is LGHDT and CDR2 YNNKEL (reference sequence). The CDR3 is made up of 15 amino acids. V gave up 3 bases and J gave up 7 bases; unmatched junction bases: 3. The CDR3, as DNA: TGTGCCAGCAGCCACTGGGACAGGGGAAATTCACCCCTCCACTTT. Translated, it gives CASSHWDRGNSPLHF.

The sample holds one count of this clone. The chain has TRBV9 and TRBJ2-1; D not certain. Germline CDR1 is SGDLS and CDR2 is YYNGEE. V shed 1 base and J shed 5 bases, with 7 bases lying between them. The CDR3 is made up of 13 amino acids. The CDR3, as DNA: TGTGCCAGCAGCGTAAGGAGTAACAATGAGCAGTTCTTC. Translated: CASSVRSNNEQFF. The variable domain in full, completed from reference TRBV9 and TRBJ2-1, reads DSGVTQTPKHLITATGQRVTLRCSPRSGDLSVYWYQQSLDQGLQFLIQYYNGEERAKGNILERFSAQQFPDLHSELNLSSLELGDSALYFCASSVRSNNEQFFGPGTRLTVL.